These T cell receptor beta chains were read from a single sample in a study of Tregs in tolerant kidney transplant recipients. Only in-frame clones appear in the TCRdb table, and some are missing; sequencing was by immunoSEQ multiplex PCR. The sample records tens of thousands of clones, 90% to 95% being singletons. Specimen: CD4+ T cells from blood, collected before the transplant. These TCRs come from a human donor who received a combined kidney and bone marrow transplant. CDR3s include the opening cysteine and the closing phenylalanine or tryptophan. A D gene is named only where the DNA matches it firmly. A clone size is listed for some rows: how often the clone was seen (once, few, many), or a class if it is expanded.

j_gene | v_gene | abundance | d_gene | CDR3nt | CDR3aa
TRBJ2-7 | TRBV2 | few | NA | TGTGCCAGCAGTGAAGAGGGGCCGCAGGGAATGTACTTC | CASSEEGPQGMYF
TRBJ2-2 | TRBV19 | few | NA | TGTGCCAGTAGTGACACAGGGTGGAGCGGGGAGCTGTTTTTT | CASSDTGWSGELFF
TRBJ2-4 | TRBV9 | NA | TRBD2 | TGTGCCAGCAGCCCCGGGACTAGTTACATTCAGTACTTC | CASSPGTSYIQYF
TRBJ2-3 | TRBV4-2 | NA | NA | TGTGCCAGCAGCATAAGACTAGAAGCTTATCCGCAGTATTTT | CASSIRLEAYPQYF
TRBJ2-7 | TRBV5-8 | few | TRBD1 | TGTGCCAGCAGCTTGGGTTTGAAGACAGGGGGCCGATACGAGCAGTACTTC | CASSLGLKTGGRYEQYF
TRBJ2-7 | TRBV27 | NA | TRBD2 | TGTGCCAGCAGTTTACTGACTAGCGGGGGGGCCGGCTACGAGCAGTACTTC | CASSLLTSGGAGYEQYF
TRBJ2-7 | TRBV11-3 | NA | TRBD2 | TGTGCCAGCAGCTCCACGGGACTGACGGCGGGGGTATACGAGCAGTACTTC | CASSSTGLTAGVYEQYF
TRBJ2-1 | TRBV14 | once | NA | TGTGCCAGCAGCCTAACCCAGGATAAGTTCTTC | CASSLTQDKFF
TRBJ2-5 | TRBV4-3 | few | NA | TGCGCCAGCAGCCAAAGGACCTTGGGGGGGACCCAGTACTTC | CASSQRTLGGTQYF
TRBJ2-7 | TRBV10-1 | NA | NA | TGCGCCAGCAGTGAGCCCAAATTGGACAGAGCCTACGAGCAGTACTTC | CASSEPKLDRAYEQYF
TRBJ2-3 | TRBV5-1 | NA | TRBD2 | TGCGCCAGCAGCTTGGGACTAGCGGGGGGACACACAGATACGCAGTATTTT | CASSLGLAGGHTDTQYF
TRBJ2-3 | TRBV7-3 | NA | TRBD2 | TGTGCCAGCAGCCCAGGGAGCGGGGGAGATACGCAGTATTTT | CASSPGSGGDTQYF
TRBJ2-3 | TRBV7-2 | NA | NA | TGTGCCAGCAGCCCCCCGAGGGCGGGTTATAGCACAGATACGCAGTATTTT | CASSPPRAGYSTDTQYF
TRBJ1-5 | TRBV2 | NA | NA | TGTGCCAGCAGTGCACAGGGTAATCAGCCCCAGCATTTT | CASSAQGNQPQHF
TRBJ2-1 | TRBV4-2 | once | TRBD1 | TGTGCCAGCAGCCAAGCTACGGGACAGGGGCACAATGAGCAGTTCTTC | CASSQATGQGHNEQFF
TRBJ2-5 | TRBV4-2 | NA | NA | TGTGCCAGCAGCCAAGGACTGACAGAGACCCAGTACTTC | CASSQGLTETQYF
TRBJ2-1 | TRBV19 | NA | TRBD2 | TGTGCCAGTAATAGCGGGAGGGACTACAATGAGCAGTTCTTC | CASNSGRDYNEQFF
TRBJ1-5 | TRBV18 | NA | NA | TGTGCCAGCTCATTGCAGGGGATCAATCAGCCCCAGCATTTT | CASSLQGINQPQHF
TRBJ2-2 | TRBV18 | NA | NA | TGTGCCAGCTCACCTCCCGGGACTGGTAACACCGGGGAGCTGTTTTTT | CASSPPGTGNTGELFF
TRBJ2-3 | TRBV21-1 | once | NA | TGTGCCAGCAGTAGGGACAGAGGGCCGGCAGATACGCAGTATTTT | CASSRDRGPADTQYF
TRBJ2-7 | TRBV30 | NA | NA | TGTGCCTGGGGGGACTTGACCTACGAGCAGTACTTC | CAWGDLTYEQYF
TRBJ2-7 | TRBV10-3 | NA | TRBD2 | TGTGCCATCAGTCCCGGGACTAGCGGCCACGAGCAGTACTTC | CAISPGTSGHEQYF
TRBJ2-3 | TRBV2 | NA | TRBD2 | TGTGCCAGCAGTGGGACTAGCGGGGGAGGCACAGATACGCAGTATTTT | CASSGTSGGGTDTQYF
TRBJ2-1 | TRBV6-1 | NA | TRBD1 | TGTGCCAGCAGTGAAAGGACAGGGGCGTACAATGAGCAGTTCTTC | CASSERTGAYNEQFF
TRBJ2-3 | TRBV28 | NA | NA | TGTGCCAGCAGTTTCCGCACTCCTCGCACAGATACGCAGTATTTT | CASSFRTPRTDTQYF
TRBJ2-2 | TRBV4-3 | NA | TRBD1 | TGCGCCAGCAGCCAAGATCTTATGGGACAGGGCGGTGCCGGGGAGCTGTTTTTT | CASSQDLMGQGGAGELFF
TRBJ2-1 | TRBV15 | NA | NA | TGTGCCACCAGCAGAGCTAGGGGGACAAGAAACAATGAGCAGTTCTTC | CATSRARGTRNNEQFF
TRBJ1-2 | TRBV18 | once | TRBD1 | TGTGCCAGCTCACCGCAGGGGGCAACTTATGGCTACACCTTC | CASSPQGATYGYTF
TRBJ1-2 | TRBV19 | NA | NA | TGTGCCAGTAGTATAGCCCGGGATGGCTATGGCTACACCTTC | CASSIARDGYGYTF
TRBJ2-3 | TRBV7-3 | NA | TRBD1 | TGTGCCAGCAGCGGACAGGACCTCACAGATACGCAGTATTTT | CASSGQDLTDTQYF
TRBJ1-5 | TRBV27 | NA | NA | TGTGCCAGCAGTTTATCCGGCAATCAGCCCCAGCATTTT | CASSLSGNQPQHF
TRBJ1-2 | TRBV30 | once | NA | TGTGCCTGGAGTGTCAACAGCTATGGCTACACCTTC | CAWSVNSYGYTF
TRBJ1-2 | TRBV11-3 | NA | TRBD1 | TGTGCCAGCAGCTACAGGGGGCAGGGGACTAACTATGGCTACACCTTC | CASSYRGQGTNYGYTF
TRBJ2-1 | TRBV4-1 | NA | NA | TGCGCCAGCAGCCAAGCGGTAGCCGGGGTCGACAATGAGCAGTTCTTC | CASSQAVAGVDNEQFF
TRBJ2-7 | TRBV18 | NA | NA | TGTGCCAGCTCACCACAGGGGTCTGCGTTCGAGCAGTACTTC | CASSPQGSAFEQYF
TRBJ2-7 | TRBV7-2 | NA | TRBD2 | TGTGCCAGCAGCTCCTGGACAGTAGCGGGAGTGTACGAGCAGTACTTC | CASSSWTVAGVYEQYF
TRBJ2-1 | TRBV5-1 | NA | NA | TGCGCCAGCAGCTTGTCTACGGGGTCCACCTACAATGAGCAGTTCTTC | CASSLSTGSTYNEQFF
TRBJ2-2 | TRBV7-7 | NA | NA | TGTGCCAGCAGCCGGACCGGGACTCCGAACACCGGGGAGCTGTTTTTT | CASSRTGTPNTGELFF
TRBJ2-5 | TRBV5-1 | NA | NA | TGCGCCAGCAGCTTGGACATCCCCTGGGGGCCTGAAGAGACCCAGTACTTC | CASSLDIPWGPEETQYF
TRBJ2-7 | TRBV15 | NA | TRBD1 | TGTGCCACCAGCAGGGCAGGGGGCGACGCCTACGAGCAGTACTTC | CATSRAGGDAYEQYF
TRBJ1-3 | TRBV18 | NA | NA | TGTGCCAGCTCACCGGAGGGCACTGGAAACACCATATATTTT | CASSPEGTGNTIYF
TRBJ2-1 | TRBV4-2 | NA | NA | TGTGCCAGCAGCCGCAGTTCTCCCTCAGCGAGCGGCCATGAGCAGTTCTTC | CASSRSSPSASGHEQFF
TRBJ2-1 | TRBV18 | NA | TRBD2 | TGTGCCAGCTCACCCCCGAATAGCGGGAGCCCCGCCGGGTACAATGAGCAGTTCTTC | CASSPPNSGSPAGYNEQFF
TRBJ2-1 | TRBV9 | NA | TRBD2 | TGTGCCAGCAGCGTAGCACTAGCGGGGAACAATGAGCAGTTCTTC | CASSVALAGNNEQFF
TRBJ2-3 | TRBV7-2 | NA | TRBD2 | TGTGCCAGCAGCTTAGCGGCGGGAGGGGGCACAGATACGCAGTATTTT | CASSLAAGGGTDTQYF
TRBJ2-7 | TRBV4-3 | NA | NA | TGCGCCAGCAGCCAAGAGGGTCCAGGGTTTAAGTACTTC | CASSQEGPGFKYF
TRBJ2-3 | TRBV7-9 | NA | TRBD2 | TGTGCCAGCAGCTCCCGTCTAGCGGGCGTTCTAGATACGCAGTATTTT | CASSSRLAGVLDTQYF
TRBJ2-3 | TRBV10-3 | NA | NA | TGTGCCATCAGTGCCGGGATCAACACAGATACGCAGTATTTT | CAISAGINTDTQYF
TRBJ2-3 | TRBV11-3 | NA | NA | TGTGCCAGCAGCCAAGACACCTTAAGCACAGATACGCAGTATTTT | CASSQDTLSTDTQYF
TRBJ2-3 | TRBV11-2 | NA | TRBD1 | TGTGCCAGCAGAAACTGGGGACAGGGGACAGATACGCAGTATTTT | CASRNWGQGTDTQYF
TRBJ1-1 | TRBV5-5 | NA | NA | TGTGCCAGCAGCTTCTCGACAGGAGGCATTGGTGAGGCTGAAGCTTTCTTT | CASSFSTGGIGEAEAFF
TRBJ1-1 | TRBV5-1 | NA | TRBD1 | TGCGCCAGCAGCGGACAGGGGGCTAACACTGAAGCTTTCTTT | CASSGQGANTEAFF
TRBJ2-3 | TRBV5-1 | NA | NA | TGCGCCAGCAGCGGCACCCTAGGGAGTTCAGCAGATACGCAGTATTTT | CASSGTLGSSADTQYF